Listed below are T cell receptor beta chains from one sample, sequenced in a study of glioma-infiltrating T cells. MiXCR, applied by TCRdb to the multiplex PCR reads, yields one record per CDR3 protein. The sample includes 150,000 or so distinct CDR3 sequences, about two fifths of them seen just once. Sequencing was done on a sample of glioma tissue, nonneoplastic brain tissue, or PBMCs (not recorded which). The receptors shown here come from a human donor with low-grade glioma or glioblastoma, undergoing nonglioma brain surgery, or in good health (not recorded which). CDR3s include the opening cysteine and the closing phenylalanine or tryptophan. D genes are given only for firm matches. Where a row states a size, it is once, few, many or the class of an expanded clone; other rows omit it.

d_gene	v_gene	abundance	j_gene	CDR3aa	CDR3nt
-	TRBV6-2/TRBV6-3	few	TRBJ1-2	CASSYSEGYTF	TGTGCCAGCAGTTACTCGGAGGGCTACACCTTC
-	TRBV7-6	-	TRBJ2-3	CASSLQGGQGDTQYF	TGTGCTAGCAGCCTCCAGGGTGGGCAGGGAGATACGCAGTATTTT
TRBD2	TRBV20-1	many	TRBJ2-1	CSASLRGRVYNEQFF	TGCAGTGCTAGCCTTCGCGGGAGGGTCTACAATGAGCAGTTCTTC
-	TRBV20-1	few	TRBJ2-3	CSARPLRGTDTQYF	TGCAGTGCTAGACCATTGCGGGGCACAGATACGCAGTATTTT
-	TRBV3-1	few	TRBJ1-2	CASSQLNYGYTF	TGTGCCAGCAGCCAACTTAACTATGGCTACACCTTC
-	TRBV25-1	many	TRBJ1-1	CASSLRGTEAFF	TGTGCCAGCAGTCTAAGGGGGACTGAAGCTTTCTTT
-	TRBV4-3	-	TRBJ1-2	CASSPIPVGNYGYTF	TGCGCCAGCAGCCCCATACCGGTCGGGAACTATGGCTACACCTTC
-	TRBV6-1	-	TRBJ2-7	CASSSTDPLYSIEQYF	TGTGCCAGCAGTTCCACTGACCCATTATATTCAATCGAGCAGTACTTC
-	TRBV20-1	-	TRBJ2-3	CSAILLGGAADTQYF	TGCAGTGCTATACTTTTAGGGGGAGCCGCAGATACGCAGTATTTT
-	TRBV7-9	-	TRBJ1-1	CASSSKIGGNTEAFF	TGTGCCAGCAGCTCAAAGATAGGAGGGAACACTGAAGCTTTCTTT
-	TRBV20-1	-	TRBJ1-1	CSPSVNGAFF	TGCAGTCCCTCGGTCAACGGAGCTTTCTTT
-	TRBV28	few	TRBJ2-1	CANSLSYNEQFF	TGTGCCAACAGCCTCTCCTACAATGAGCAGTTCTTC
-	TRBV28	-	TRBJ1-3	CASSLFFESGNTIYF	TGTGCCAGCAGTTTATTTTTCGAGAGCGGAAACACCATATATTTT
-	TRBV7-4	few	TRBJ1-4	CALQDHEKLFF	TGTGCCTTGCAGGACCATGAAAAACTGTTTTTT
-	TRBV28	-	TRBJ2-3	CASSGESVTDTQYF	TGTGCCAGCAGTGGGGAATCCGTCACAGATACGCAGTATTTT
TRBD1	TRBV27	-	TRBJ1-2	CASSLTGFFGYTF	TGTGCCAGCAGCCTGACAGGGTTTTTTGGCTACACCTTC
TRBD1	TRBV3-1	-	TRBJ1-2	CASSPGFGTGNYGYTF	TGTGCCAGCAGCCCCGGGTTTGGGACAGGGAACTATGGCTACACCTTC
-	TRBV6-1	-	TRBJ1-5	CASSPGRRSNQPQHF	TGTGCCAGCAGTCCCGGACGGAGAAGCAATCAGCCCCAGCATTTT
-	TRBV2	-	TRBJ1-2	CASRRGSDYGYTF	TGTGCCAGCAGAAGGGGGTCAGACTATGGCTACACCTTC
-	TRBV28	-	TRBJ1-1	CASRDINTEAFF	TGTGCCAGTAGGGACATAAACACTGAAGCTTTCTTT
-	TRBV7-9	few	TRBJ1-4	CARSSANLLEKLFF	TGTGCCCGCAGCTCCGCTAACTTACTTGAAAAACTGTTTTTT
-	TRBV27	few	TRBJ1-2	CASRIGGGWSGYTF	TGTGCCAGCCGAATAGGGGGTGGGTGGAGTGGCTACACCTTC
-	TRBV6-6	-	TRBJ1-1	CASSYSPGLNTEALF	TGTGCCAGCAGTTACTCGCCGGGACTGAACACTGAAGCTCTCTTT
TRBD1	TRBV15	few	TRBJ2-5	CATSNRDRGSLQETQYF	TGTGCCACCAGCAACCGGGACAGGGGGAGTCTTCAAGAGACCCAGTACTTC
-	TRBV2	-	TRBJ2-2	CASFRGTGELFF	TGTGCCAGCTTCAGGGGCACCGGGGAGCTGTTTTTT
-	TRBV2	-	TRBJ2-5	CASSSPTGTTQETQYF	TGTGCCAGCAGCAGCCCCACGGGGACCACCCAAGAGACCCAGTACTTC
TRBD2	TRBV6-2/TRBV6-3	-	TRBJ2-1	CASREIAGVGNEQFF	TGTGCCAGCAGAGAAATAGCGGGAGTAGGAAATGAGCAGTTCTTC
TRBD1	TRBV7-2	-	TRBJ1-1	CASTKTGGGTEAFF	TGTGCCAGCACCAAGACAGGGGGCGGCACTGAAGCTTTCTTT
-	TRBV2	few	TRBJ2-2	CASTLTPGELFF	TGTGCCAGCACCCTTACTCCCGGGGAGCTGTTTTTT
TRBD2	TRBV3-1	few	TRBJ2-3	CASSQPSGGADTQYF	TGTGCCAGCAGCCAACCTAGCGGGGGGGCAGATACGCAGTATTTT
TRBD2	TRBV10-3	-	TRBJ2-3	CAISKSSGGPDTQYF	TGTGCCATCAGCAAATCTAGCGGGGGGCCAGATACGCAGTATTTT